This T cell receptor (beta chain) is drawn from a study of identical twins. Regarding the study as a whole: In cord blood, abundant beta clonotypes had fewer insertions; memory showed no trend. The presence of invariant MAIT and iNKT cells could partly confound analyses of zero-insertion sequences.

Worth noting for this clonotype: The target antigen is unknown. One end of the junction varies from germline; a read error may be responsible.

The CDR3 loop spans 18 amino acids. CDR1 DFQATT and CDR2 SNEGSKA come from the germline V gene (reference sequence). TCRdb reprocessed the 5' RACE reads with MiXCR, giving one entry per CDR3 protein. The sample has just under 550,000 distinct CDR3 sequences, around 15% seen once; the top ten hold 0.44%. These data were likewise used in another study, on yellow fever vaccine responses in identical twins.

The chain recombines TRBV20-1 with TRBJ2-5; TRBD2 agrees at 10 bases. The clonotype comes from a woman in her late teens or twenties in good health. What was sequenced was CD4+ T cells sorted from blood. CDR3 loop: CCARDLPPSGSFSGTQYF. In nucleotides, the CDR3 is TGCTGTGCTAGAGATCTTCCTCCTAGCGGGAGTTTTTCTGGGACCCAGTACTTC.